The rows below give T cell receptor beta chains drawn from one sample of a study of shared clonotypes between healthy human individuals. Profiling relied on immunoSEQ multiplex PCR, and the TCRdb table lists in-frame clones only, not all of them. In the table there are approximately 600,000 clones, 90% to 95% of which are singletons. Sequencing was done on a sample of naive CD8+ T cells sorted from blood. These TCRs come from a woman aged 25 to 39 in good health. CDR3s include the opening cysteine and the closing phenylalanine or tryptophan. Each record gives: J gene, V gene, D gene, clone size, CDR3 protein, CDR3 DNA. The D gene is left open where the match is weak. Part of the rows lack a size; the others show once, few, many or a class for expanded clones.

j_gene: TRBJ2-2
v_gene: TRBV6-1
d_gene: -
abundance: -
CDR3aa: CASRGMAGELFF
CDR3nt: TGTGCCAGCAGAGGGATGGCCGGGGAGCTGTTTTTT

j_gene: TRBJ1-4
v_gene: TRBV28
d_gene: TRBD1
abundance: -
CDR3aa: CASSLETGFNEKLFF
CDR3nt: TGTGCCAGCAGTTTAGAGACAGGGTTTAATGAAAAACTGTTTTTT

j_gene: TRBJ2-1
v_gene: TRBV13
d_gene: -
abundance: -
CDR3aa: CASSPGAGVGDEQFF
CDR3nt: TGTGCCAGCAGCCCCGGAGCAGGGGTTGGCGATGAGCAGTTCTTC

j_gene: TRBJ2-1
v_gene: TRBV19
d_gene: TRBD2
abundance: -
CDR3aa: CASGTSPNREQFF
CDR3nt: TGTGCCAGCGGGACTAGTCCCAATCGGGAGCAGTTCTTC

j_gene: TRBJ2-1
v_gene: TRBV11-2
d_gene: TRBD2
abundance: -
CDR3aa: CASSLLASGRLNEQFF
CDR3nt: TGTGCCAGCAGCTTACTGGCTAGCGGGAGGCTCAATGAGCAGTTCTTC

j_gene: TRBJ1-5
v_gene: TRBV4-1
d_gene: TRBD1
abundance: few
CDR3aa: CASSQRGQGSNQPQHF
CDR3nt: TGCGCCAGCAGCCAGAGGGGACAGGGCAGCAATCAGCCCCAGCATTTT

j_gene: TRBJ2-7
v_gene: TRBV5-6
d_gene: -
abundance: -
CDR3aa: CASSSGTDAYEQYF
CDR3nt: TGTGCCAGCAGCTCCGGGACGGATGCCTACGAGCAGTACTTC

j_gene: TRBJ2-5
v_gene: TRBV28
d_gene: -
abundance: -
CDR3aa: CASSFWALDGEQYF
CDR3nt: TGTGCCAGCAGTTTCTGGGCCCTGGACGGGGAGCAGTACTTC

j_gene: TRBJ2-7
v_gene: TRBV27
d_gene: -
abundance: -
CDR3aa: CASSWLRGAPYEQYF
CDR3nt: TGTGCCAGCAGCTGGCTGCGGGGAGCGCCGTACGAGCAGTACTTC

j_gene: TRBJ2-5
v_gene: TRBV28
d_gene: TRBD2
abundance: -
CDR3aa: CASKAGVETQYF
CDR3nt: TGTGCCAGTAAAGCGGGAGTTGAGACCCAGTACTTC

j_gene: TRBJ2-2
v_gene: TRBV27
d_gene: TRBD2
abundance: -
CDR3aa: CATQRLAGGSGELFF
CDR3nt: TGTGCCACCCAGAGACTAGCGGGAGGCTCCGGGGAGCTGTTTTTT

j_gene: TRBJ1-5
v_gene: TRBV19
d_gene: -
abundance: -
CDR3aa: CASSISGSRNQPQHF
CDR3nt: TGTGCCAGTAGTATATCGGGTAGTCGCAATCAGCCCCAGCATTTT

j_gene: TRBJ2-1
v_gene: TRBV9
d_gene: -
abundance: -
CDR3aa: CASSEQGLYDNEQFF
CDR3nt: TGTGCCAGCAGCGAACAGGGTCTCTACGACAATGAGCAGTTCTTC

j_gene: TRBJ2-7
v_gene: TRBV28
d_gene: -
abundance: -
CDR3aa: CASRLPGTGSYEQYF
CDR3nt: TGTGCCAGCAGATTACCTGGGACGGGTTCCTACGAGCAGTACTTC

j_gene: TRBJ1-5
v_gene: TRBV27
d_gene: -
abundance: -
CDR3aa: CASAPDRSNQPQHF
CDR3nt: TGTGCCAGCGCTCCTGACAGGAGCAATCAGCCCCAGCATTTT

j_gene: TRBJ2-6
v_gene: TRBV6-5
d_gene: -
abundance: once
CDR3aa: CASSSANVLTF
CDR3nt: TGTGCCAGCAGTTCAGCTAACGTCCTGACTTTC

j_gene: TRBJ2-5
v_gene: TRBV4-1
d_gene: TRBD2
abundance: -
CDR3aa: CASATLAGDYETQYF
CDR3nt: TGCGCCAGCGCGACGTTAGCGGGGGATTATGAGACCCAGTACTTC

j_gene: TRBJ1-2
v_gene: TRBV28
d_gene: -
abundance: -
CDR3aa: CASSRAAYGYTF
CDR3nt: TGTGCCAGCAGCAGGGCTGCCTATGGCTACACCTTC

j_gene: TRBJ2-7
v_gene: TRBV5-5
d_gene: -
abundance: -
CDR3aa: CASSVPGRREQYF
CDR3nt: TGTGCCAGCAGCGTACCGGGACGGAGGGAGCAGTACTTC

j_gene: TRBJ2-1
v_gene: TRBV27
d_gene: TRBD2
abundance: -
CDR3aa: CASSTSGRAGQFF
CDR3nt: TGTGCCAGCAGTACTAGCGGGAGGGCCGGGCAGTTCTTC

j_gene: TRBJ2-7
v_gene: TRBV5-8
d_gene: -
abundance: -
CDR3aa: CASSPTEGADYYEQYF
CDR3nt: TGTGCCAGCAGCCCCACGGAGGGGGCCGACTACTACGAGCAGTACTTC

j_gene: TRBJ2-7
v_gene: TRBV6-5
d_gene: -
abundance: -
CDR3aa: CASSYGGTSYEQYF
CDR3nt: TGTGCCAGCAGTTACGGCGGAACGAGCTACGAGCAGTACTTC

j_gene: TRBJ1-1
v_gene: TRBV23-1
d_gene: -
abundance: few
CDR3aa: CASPGLNTEAFF
CDR3nt: TGCGCCAGCCCAGGGCTGAACACTGAAGCTTTCTTT

j_gene: TRBJ1-5
v_gene: TRBV4-3
d_gene: -
abundance: -
CDR3aa: CASSQDPAWPQHF
CDR3nt: TGCGCCAGCAGCCAAGATCCCGCGTGGCCCCAGCATTTT

j_gene: TRBJ1-2
v_gene: TRBV30
d_gene: TRBD1
abundance: -
CDR3aa: CACTGGARLPGYTF
CDR3nt: TGTGCCTGTACAGGGGGGGCGCGTCTCCCTGGCTACACCTTC

j_gene: TRBJ2-7
v_gene: TRBV29-1
d_gene: -
abundance: -
CDR3aa: CSVEVGLSYEQYF
CDR3nt: TGCAGCGTTGAAGTAGGACTAAGCTACGAGCAGTACTTC

j_gene: TRBJ2-7
v_gene: TRBV28
d_gene: -
abundance: few
CDR3aa: CASSGPGRETYEQYF
CDR3nt: TGTGCCAGCAGTGGACCGGGACGGGAAACCTACGAGCAGTACTTC

j_gene: TRBJ2-7
v_gene: TRBV5-6
d_gene: -
abundance: -
CDR3aa: CASSLIRAPHIGQYF
CDR3nt: TGTGCCAGCAGCTTGATTCGTGCCCCCCATATTGGGCAGTACTTC

j_gene: TRBJ2-2
v_gene: TRBV11-2
d_gene: -
abundance: -
CDR3aa: CASSPGSGGELFF
CDR3nt: TGTGCCAGCAGCCCCGGGTCGGGCGGGGAGCTGTTTTTT

j_gene: TRBJ1-3
v_gene: TRBV28
d_gene: -
abundance: -
CDR3aa: CASRPDGSFSGNTIYF
CDR3nt: TGTGCCAGCAGACCGGACGGATCATTCTCTGGAAACACCATATATTTT

j_gene: TRBJ1-3
v_gene: TRBV28
d_gene: -
abundance: -
CDR3aa: CASTWGNYHGNTIYF
CDR3nt: TGTGCCAGCACCTGGGGAAACTACCATGGAAACACCATATATTTT

j_gene: TRBJ2-7
v_gene: TRBV5-1
d_gene: TRBD1
abundance: -
CDR3aa: CASSVDRGELYEQYF
CDR3nt: TGCGCCAGCAGCGTGGACAGGGGAGAACTCTACGAGCAGTACTTC

j_gene: TRBJ2-7
v_gene: TRBV27
d_gene: TRBD2
abundance: -
CDR3aa: CASSPGTSGDYEQYF
CDR3nt: TGTGCCAGCAGCCCCGGGACTAGCGGAGACTACGAGCAGTACTTC

j_gene: TRBJ1-1
v_gene: TRBV19
d_gene: -
abundance: -
CDR3aa: CASRLRNTEAFF
CDR3nt: TGTGCCAGTAGATTGAGGAACACTGAAGCTTTCTTT

j_gene: TRBJ2-3
v_gene: TRBV7-8
d_gene: -
abundance: -
CDR3aa: CASLDEYTDTQYF
CDR3nt: TGTGCCAGCCTCGACGAGTACACAGATACGCAGTATTTT

j_gene: TRBJ2-7
v_gene: TRBV27
d_gene: TRBD2
abundance: -
CDR3aa: CASSLSSGLANPYEQYF
CDR3nt: TGTGCCAGCAGTTTATCGTCGGGACTAGCGAATCCCTACGAGCAGTACTTC

j_gene: TRBJ2-3
v_gene: TRBV27
d_gene: -
abundance: -
CDR3aa: CASSLYNTDTQYF
CDR3nt: TGTGCCAGCAGTTTATACAACACAGATACGCAGTATTTT

j_gene: TRBJ2-7
v_gene: TRBV27
d_gene: -
abundance: -
CDR3aa: CASSLSYGSYEQYF
CDR3nt: TGTGCCAGCAGCCTATCCTACGGATCCTACGAGCAGTACTTC

j_gene: TRBJ2-2
v_gene: TRBV19
d_gene: -
abundance: -
CDR3aa: CASSRKGPRGITGELFF
CDR3nt: TGTGCCAGTAGTCGAAAGGGACCGAGGGGTATCACCGGGGAGCTGTTTTTT

j_gene: TRBJ2-7
v_gene: TRBV4-2
d_gene: -
abundance: -
CDR3aa: CASSHEDGPYEQYF
CDR3nt: TGTGCCAGCAGCCACGAAGACGGCCCATACGAGCAGTACTTC

j_gene: TRBJ2-7
v_gene: TRBV5-6
d_gene: -
abundance: -
CDR3aa: CASSLPLQETYEQYF
CDR3nt: TGTGCCAGCAGCTTGCCCCTACAGGAGACCTACGAGCAGTACTTC

j_gene: TRBJ2-7
v_gene: TRBV6-6
d_gene: -
abundance: -
CDR3aa: CASSYGAKYEQYF
CDR3nt: TGTGCCAGCAGTTACGGGGCAAAGTACGAGCAGTACTTC

j_gene: TRBJ1-1
v_gene: TRBV6-5
d_gene: -
abundance: -
CDR3aa: CASRGGVYDTEAFF
CDR3nt: TGTGCCAGCAGGGGGGGGGTCTATGACACTGAAGCTTTCTTT

j_gene: TRBJ1-1
v_gene: TRBV7-9
d_gene: -
abundance: -
CDR3aa: CASSLGGEENSVRF
CDR3nt: TGTGCCAGCAGCTTAGGAGGCGAGGAGAATTCCGTCAGATTT